In this sample, the clone carrying this TCR beta chain turned up once. Antigen specificity is unknown. The data were obtained in a study of T cell responses to AZD1222 COVID-19 vaccine. Sequencing was performed with immunoSEQ multiplex PCR; in TCRdb, only in-frame clones are kept and a portion is missing. The sample shows around 180,000 clones, 88% of them seen only once. The length of the CDR3 is 12 residues. The study, taken as a whole, reports: Unmutated regions of variants are reportedly targeted by nearly half of spike-specific TCRs. White British people made up most donors, females outnumbered males, and clonal diversity was possibly underestimated. Across the whole spike, CD4 TCRs peaked at regions 160-218 and 743-854.

The TCR originated in an adult in good health. The rearrangement uses TRBV1 and TRBJ2-3; TRBD2, the D gene given by the table, was not confirmed from the DNA. TRBV1 is described as a pseudogene. The source was peripheral blood, collected on day 0 of AZD1222 vaccination. The CDR3 is CTSPLSTDTQYF. The CDR3 region has the DNA TGCACCAGCCCCTTAAGCACAGATACGCAGTATTTT.